This TCR beta chain emerged from a study of blood T cell repertoires in COVID-19. After removal of 5 bases from V and 3 bases from J, the junction contained 1 base not matched to a gene. The germline V gene encodes CDR1 SGHRS and CDR2 YFSETQ. This CDR3 has 13 residues. Libraries were prepared by immunoSEQ multiplex PCR; TCRdb keeps only in-frame clonotypes and omits some of them. Of about 250,000 clones listed, 65% to 90% are singletons. Allocation to cohorts depended on clinical history reported by the participants. The V gene is TRBV5-1, the J gene TRBJ2-2; 7 bases are a match to TRBD2. The source material was PBMCs or T cells enriched from blood (not recorded which). The receptor's source is a man aged 40-49 years who had recovered from COVID-19. In DNA form, the CDR3 reads TGCGCCAGCAGTACTAGCGACACCGGGGAGCTGTTTTTT. It codes for CASSTSDTGELFF. Drawing the rest from reference TRBV5-1 and TRBJ2-2, the complete variable domain is KAGVTQTPRYLIKTRGQQVTLSCSPISGHRSVSWYQQTPGQGLQFLFEYFSETQRNKGNFPGRFSGRQFSNSRSEMNVSTLELGDSALYLCASSTSDTGELFFGEGSRLTVL.